This TCR beta chain was sequenced during a study of blood T cells in healthy people across ages. Overall study results and limits: Researchers report that TCR beta diversity correlated strongly with naive T cell percentage.

Primed by a sample-barcoded 5' primer and a J-beta primer mix, a second PCR proceeded for about 7 to 11 cycles. Using its own MiXCR run on the 5' RACE reads, TCRdb lists one record per CDR3 protein. This sample has roughly 500,000 distinct CDR3 sequences, with about 26% found just once. This clonotype was observed a few times. The target antigen is unknown. The CDR3 is 15 residues long. Trimming removed 0 bases at V and 2 bases at J, with 13 bases between. Germline loops: CDR1 DFQATT, CDR2 SNEGSKA (reference sequence). The chain carries TRBV20-1 and TRBJ1-1; a possible D gene is TRBD1 (6 bases). Material for sequencing was blood. The sequence came from a woman in her 70s in good health. This CDR3 is CSARELNRDNTEAFF. CDR3 sequence (DNA): TGCAGTGCTAGAGAGCTAAACAGGGATAACACTGAAGCTTTCTTT.